This entry describes one T cell receptor beta chain. The data derive from a study of cytomegalovirus exposure and HLA in healthy donors. The table came from immunoSEQ multiplex PCR; TCRdb's copy has only in-frame clones and leaves some out. Among approximately 200,000 clones listed, 85% to 95% were seen once. This CDR3 comprises 15 residues. The ends were cut back, 6 bases at V and 7 bases at J, with 21 bases in the middle. The germline V gene has CDR1 KGHSH and CDR2 LQKENI. The source is a woman between 18 and 30 years old in good health and CMV-seronegative. The sequencing input was PBMCs. The chain recombines TRBV18 with TRBJ1-2; a weak D match, TRBD1 (5 bases). In DNA, the CDR3 is TGTGCCAGCTCTCAAGCGGGAGGGGACCGGGCTGGCTACACCTTC. Protein product: CASSQAGGDRAGYTF.